This T cell receptor (beta chain) was captured in a study of blood T cell repertoires in COVID-19. Study background: Sample material is recorded as cDNA or gDNA derived from T cells, B-cell-depleted T cells, or PBMCs.

The V gene's germline CDR1 is LNHDA and CDR2 SQIVND (reference sequence). This CDR3 region has 14 residues. After removal of 5 bases from V and 4 bases from J, the junction contained 7 bases not matched to a gene. Profiled with immunoSEQ multiplex PCR; TCRdb holds only in-frame clones, not every one. The data contain about 160,000 clones, roughly 91% of them singletons. This clone has only one observation. This sequence joins TRBV19 and TRBJ2-7; 8 bases map to TRBD1. The clonotype originates from a man younger than 30 with acute or convalescent COVID-19. The source material was peripheral blood. Here the CDR3 DNA reads TGTGCCAGTAGTCCAAGACAGGGGCCGTACGAGCAGTACTTC. It is translated as CASSPRQGPYEQYF.